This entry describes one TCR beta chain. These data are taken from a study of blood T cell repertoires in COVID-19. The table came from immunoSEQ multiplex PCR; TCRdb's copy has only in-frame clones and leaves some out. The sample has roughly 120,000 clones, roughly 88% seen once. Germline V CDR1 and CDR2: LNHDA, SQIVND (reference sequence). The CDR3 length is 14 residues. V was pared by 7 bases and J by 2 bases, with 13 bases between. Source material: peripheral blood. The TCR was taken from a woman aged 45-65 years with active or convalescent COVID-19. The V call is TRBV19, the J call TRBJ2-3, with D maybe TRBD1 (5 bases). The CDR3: CASTADRATDTQYF. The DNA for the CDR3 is TGTGCCAGTACCGCTGACAGAGCCACAGATACGCAGTATTTT. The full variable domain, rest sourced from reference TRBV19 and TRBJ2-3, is DGGITQSPKYLFRKEGQNVTLSCEQNLNHDAMYWYRQDPGQGLRLIYYSQIVNDFQKGDIAEGYSVSREKKESFPLTVTSAQKNPTAFYLCASTADRATDTQYFGPGTRLTVL.